The 27 T cell receptor beta chains below come from one sample, sequenced in a study of PD-L1 blockade in urothelial cancer. Clones were read by immunoSEQ multiplex PCR, and TCRdb kept only the in-frame ones, dropping some. Among 90,000 to 120,000 clones listed, about 91% were seen once. Here the sequenced sample was PBMCs, taken around atezolizumab (anti-PD-L1) treatment. These receptor sequences come from a woman older than 75 with urothelial cancer.

The rearrangement joins TRBV9 to TRBJ2-1; TRBD2 agrees at 7 bases. CDR3 length: 12 residues. Trimming took 0 bases from V and 12 from J; bases not matched to a gene: 3. The germline V gene encodes CDR1 SGDLS and CDR2 YYNGEE. DNA of the CDR3: TGTGCCAGCAGCGTAGGCCAGCGGGGGCAGTTCTTC. Protein sequence: CASSVGQRGQFF. Complete variable domain (other parts from reference TRBV9 and TRBJ2-1): DSGVTQTPKHLITATGQRVTLRCSPRSGDLSVYWYQQSLDQGLQFLIQYYNGEERAKGNILERFSAQQFPDLHSELNLSSLELGDSALYFCASSVGQRGQFFGPGTRLTVL.

The chain recombines TRBV29-1 with TRBJ2-2; TRBD2 might be the D (6 bases). The CDR3 totals 14 residues. V lost 4 bases to trimming and J lost 4 bases, with 13 bases between them. Germline CDR1 SQVTM, CDR2 ANQGSEA. DNA for the CDR3: TGCAGCGTTGGCCACGTGCGGGGCACCGGGGAGCTGTTTTTT. This encodes CSVGHVRGTGELFF.

This clone appeared a few times. The chain joins TRBV9 to TRBJ2-5; 7 bases line up with TRBD1. This CDR3 comprises 16 residues. Germline CDR1 is SGDLS and CDR2 is YYNGEE. Trimming cost V 1 base and J 2 bases; bases outside gene matches: 8. CDR3 sequence (DNA): TGTGCCAGCAGCGTAAGCGGTACGGGACAGCAAGAGACCCAGTACTTC. It translates to CASSVSGTGQQETQYF. The full variable domain, with the rest looked up from reference TRBV9 and TRBJ2-5, is DSGVTQTPKHLITATGQRVTLRCSPRSGDLSVYWYQQSLDQGLQFLIQYYNGEERAKGNILERFSAQQFPDLHSELNLSSLELGDSALYFCASSVSGTGQQETQYFGPGTRLLVL.

With regard to this clone: An end of the junction differs from the germline gene, which may be a read error. This chain connects TRBV28 to TRBJ2-1; weak D call: TRBD2 (6 bases). The CDR3 length is 14 residues. CDR1 and CDR2 (germline): MDHEN, SYDVKM. The CDR3 region has the DNA TGTGCCAGCAGAAGTGGGGGGTCCTCCAATGAGCAGTTCTTC. Its protein product is CASRSGGSSNEQFF.

The CDR3: CASSQDRGTGVYNEQFF. The CDR3 DNA reads TGTGCCAGCAGCCAAGATCGGGGGACAGGGGTCTACAATGAGCAGTTCTTC. V usage is TRBV14 and J usage is TRBJ2-1, with 10 bases lining up with TRBD1. This CDR3 has 17 residues. V shed 0 bases, J shed 3 bases, and the junction held 5 bases outside the gene matches. From germline, CDR1 is SGHDN and CDR2 FVKESK.

V gene TRBV11-2 combines with J gene TRBJ1-3, with TRBD1 matching over 9 bases. Trimming cost V 4 bases and J 4 bases; bases outside gene matches: 5. CDR1 and CDR2 (germline): SGHAT, FQNNGV. The length of the CDR3 is 15 residues. The CDR3 DNA follows: TGTGCCAGCAGCTCTTACAGGGGGCGCGGAAACACCATATATTTT. Translating gives CASSSYRGRGNTIYF.

The chain combines TRBV4-2 with TRBJ2-3; 9 bases agree with TRBD2. The CDR3 runs 16 residues. Trimming at V came to 4 bases and at J to 2 bases, leaving 7 bases not matched to a gene. Germline lookup yields CDR1 LGHNA and CDR2 YNFKEQ. CDR3 coding DNA: TGTGCCAGCAGCCCACGGGAGCGGGAGGACACAGATACGCAGTATTTT. This sequence encodes CASSPREREDTDTQYF.

The rearrangement links TRBV7-8 to TRBJ1-2; tentative D call: TRBD1 (6 bases). Trimming left V 2 bases short and J 4 bases short, with 14 bases between. The length of the CDR3 is 15 residues. Germline V CDR1 and CDR2: SGHVS, FQNEAQ. CDR3 nucleotide sequence: TGTGCCAGCAGCTTATATCAGGGGCAGGCCTATGGCTACACCTTC. Its translation is CASSLYQGQAYGYTF.

The V and J genes are TRBV4-2 and TRBJ1-2; D not certain. The germline V gene has CDR1 LGHNA and CDR2 YNFKEQ. The CDR3 consists of 13 residues. Trimming left V 2 bases short and J 5 bases short, with 9 bases between. The CDR3 region has the DNA TGTGCCAGCAGCCAACGCCCACAGTATGGCTACACCTTC. The encoded protein is CASSQRPQYGYTF.

This chain connects TRBV27 to TRBJ2-3, with a possible D match to TRBD2 (5 bases). The CDR3 runs to 16 residues. Trimming stripped 4 bases from V and 5 bases from J, with 19 bases between. Germline CDR1 MNHEY, CDR2 SMNVEV (reference sequence). CDR3: CASSSRVSQLVDTQYF. The CDR3 DNA is TGTGCCAGCAGTTCGAGGGTATCACAACTGGTAGATACGCAGTATTTT.

The chain combines TRBV28 with TRBJ1-1, with D unclear. Deletions cut 3 bases from V and 6 bases from J, with 14 bases between. The CDR3 loop spans 14 amino acids. Germline V gives CDR1 MDHEN, CDR2 SYDVKM. This CDR3 is CASSFFGPSAEAFF. As DNA, the CDR3 is TGTGCCAGCAGTTTTTTTGGGCCCTCCGCTGAAGCTTTCTTT.

This chain links TRBV27 with TRBJ1-1; D is perhaps TRBD1 (5 bases). Germline V gene data show CDR1 as MNHEY and CDR2 as SMNVEV (reference sequence). The germline V and J ends were trimmed by 0 bases and 0 bases, with 8 bases remaining between them. The length of the CDR3 is 15 residues. CDR3 residues: CASSLSGHMNTEAFF. CDR3 nucleotides: TGTGCCAGCAGTTTATCAGGACATATGAACACTGAAGCTTTCTTT.

V and J are TRBV9 and TRBJ1-2, with TRBD1 matching 8 bases. CDR1 is SGDLS and CDR2 is YYNGEE in the germline V gene. V lost 4 bases, J lost 1 base, and 6 bases stayed unmatched. The CDR3 extends over 15 amino acids. The CDR3: CASSPRTGSNYGYTF. The CDR3 region has the DNA TGTGCCAGCAGCCCAAGGACAGGGAGTAACTATGGCTACACCTTC.

The rearrangement uses TRBV9 and TRBJ1-1; 8 nucleotides line up with TRBD1. Germline CDR1 reads SGDLS; CDR2 reads YYNGEE. The CDR3 sequence is 18 residues long. Trimming cost V 0 bases and J 1 base; bases outside gene matches: 11. Here the CDR3 DNA reads TGTGCCAGCAGCGTAGGGGCCAGGGGGCGGTCTACGAACACTGAAGCTTTCTTT. Encoded protein: CASSVGARGRSTNTEAFF.

The chain carries TRBV11-2 and TRBJ2-1; possible D gene TRBD2, 6 bases. Trimming shortened V by 4 bases and J by 4 bases, and 23 bases separated the two germline ends. CDR3 size: 18 residues. From germline, CDR1 is SGHAT and CDR2 FQNNGV. This CDR3 reads CASSSPMEGGPVYNEQFF. The CDR3 coding sequence is TGTGCCAGCAGCTCCCCGATGGAGGGAGGCCCTGTTTACAATGAGCAGTTCTTC.

Turning to this clone: The sample contains more than one DNA sequence encoding this CDR3. The V and J genes are TRBV27 and TRBJ1-1; D is uncertain. This CDR3 comprises 13 residues. Trimming shortened V by 0 bases and J by 2 bases, and 4 bases separated the two germline ends. Per germline, CDR1 MNHEY and CDR2 SMNVEV (reference sequence). The CDR3 here is CASSLSRNTEAFF. The CDR3, as DNA: TGTGCCAGCAGTTTATCGCGAAACACTGAAGCTTTCTTT.

The gene calls are TRBV28 and TRBJ1-2; 9 bases line up with TRBD1. Germline CDR1 and CDR2: MDHEN and SYDVKM. J was trimmed by 13 bases and V by 5 bases; bases with no gene match: 14. The CDR3 contains 14 residues. CDR3 amino acids: CASSGTGRSNGGTF. CDR3 nucleotide sequence: TGTGCCAGCAGTGGGACAGGGAGATCCAATGGGGGCACCTTC.

The V call is TRBV2, the J call TRBJ2-5, with 8 bases aligning to TRBD1. The CDR3 contains 15 residues. Losses at the gene ends were 7 bases for V and 3 bases for J; bases not matched to a gene: 10. Germline assignment: CDR1 SNHLY and CDR2 FYNNEI. DNA of the CDR3: TGTGCCAGCAACCTACAGGGGGACGTCAAAGAGACCCAGTACTTC. Translated: CASNLQGDVKETQYF.

V usage is TRBV27 and J usage is TRBJ2-7; 16 bases line up with TRBD2. The trim removed 5 bases at V and 5 bases at J, leaving 9 bases unmatched. The CDR3 extends over 17 amino acids. Germline CDR1 and CDR2: MNHEY and SMNVEV (reference sequence). The CDR3, as DNA: TGTGCCAGCAGTCCACCCGGGACTAGCGGGAGGGCCAACGAGCAGTACTTC. Residues: CASSPPGTSGRANEQYF.

This clone has only a few counts. The chain has TRBV7-8 and TRBJ1-2, with no clear D. Germline V gives CDR1 SGHVS, CDR2 FQNEAQ. This CDR3 spans 13 amino acids. The germline V and J ends were trimmed by 4 bases and 4 bases, with 10 bases remaining between them. The CDR3 protein is CASSSASGYGYTF. The CDR3 bases are TGTGCCAGCAGCTCCGCCTCGGGCTATGGCTACACCTTC.

V is TRBV9 and J is TRBJ1-1; D is unclear. Germline CDR1 is SGDLS and CDR2 is YYNGEE. V lost 4 bases, J lost 1 base, and 11 bases lay in between. There are 14 residues in the CDR3. The CDR3 DNA is TGTGCCAGCAGCCGAGGTGGGTCGAACACTGAAGCTTTCTTT. This translates into CASSRGGSNTEAFF. The full variable domain, rest sourced from reference TRBV9 and TRBJ1-1, is DSGVTQTPKHLITATGQRVTLRCSPRSGDLSVYWYQQSLDQGLQFLIQYYNGEERAKGNILERFSAQQFPDLHSELNLSSLELGDSALYFCASSRGGSNTEAFFGQGTRLTVV.

The chain carries TRBV2 and TRBJ1-4; 7 positions agree with TRBD1. The J segment lost 5 bases and the V segment lost 6 bases, leaving 6 bases of the junction unmatched. CDR3 length: 14 residues. CDR1 is SNHLY and CDR2 is FYNNEI in the germline V gene. The CDR3 DNA is TGTGCCAGCAGGCTGACAGGGAGGAATGAAAAACTGTTTTTT. The encoded protein is CASRLTGRNEKLFF.

This rearrangement joins TRBV2 to TRBJ2-1; 9 bases are a match to TRBD2. Germline V gene lookup returns CDR1 SNHLY and CDR2 FYNNEI. J was trimmed by 10 bases and V by 1 base; bases with no gene match: 8. The CDR3 covers 15 residues. The CDR3: CASSEDKGLAREQFF. The CDR3 DNA reads as TGTGCCAGCAGTGAAGATAAGGGACTAGCTCGGGAGCAGTTCTTC.

V usage is TRBV5-4 and J usage is TRBJ2-5, with D tentatively TRBD1 (5 bases). CDR1 is SGHNT, CDR2 YYREEE, per germline (reference sequence). The germline V and J ends were trimmed by 4 bases and 5 bases, with 9 bases remaining between them. CDR3 size: 12 residues. The CDR3 DNA sequence: TGTGCCAGCAGCACCAACAGGGAGACCCAGTACTTC. This gives the protein CASSTNRETQYF.

J is TRBJ1-3 and V is TRBV5-1; D is possibly TRBD1 (5 bases). The V gene lost 2 bases and the J gene lost 4 bases, with 10 bases spanning the gap. Germline lookup yields CDR1 SGHRS and CDR2 YFSETQ. The CDR3 has 14 residues. The CDR3 spells CASSFGDYGNTIYF. CDR3 DNA: TGCGCCAGCAGCTTTGGGGACTACGGAAACACCATATATTTT.

This clone was observed a few times. The V call is TRBV2, the J call TRBJ1-5; 7 nucleotides match TRBD1. The CDR3 consists of 15 residues. The germline V gene encodes CDR1 SNHLY and CDR2 FYNNEI. J lost 0 bases, V lost 5 bases, and 4 bases had no gene match. CDR3 protein: CASSTDRDSNQPQHF. For the CDR3, the DNA is TGTGCCAGCAGTACTGACAGGGATAGCAATCAGCCCCAGCATTTT.

This clone was picked up one time. The rearrangement links TRBV27 to TRBJ2-1; TRBD1 matches at 8 bases. V lost 5 bases, J lost 4 bases, and 7 bases stayed unmatched. The CDR3 is made up of 15 amino acids. From germline, CDR1 is MNHEY and CDR2 SMNVEV (reference sequence). CDR3 DNA sequence: TGTGCCAGCAGTATAGACAGGGGCCCTTACAATGAGCAGTTCTTC. Translated: CASSIDRGPYNEQFF.